Below are 8 T cell receptor beta chains sequenced from a single sample in a study of human T cells and chemical hapten exposure. TCRdb redid the calling of the RACE reads with MiXCR, one entry per CDR3 protein. This sample carries 350,000 to 400,000 distinct CDR3 sequences, under 6.5% of them seen once, and the ten largest clones take less than 6.5%. Time point of the sample: patch test 2, 6 weeks after DPC sensitization. Treatment defined: therapeutic diphenylcyclopropenone sensitization with weekly scalp DPC. The sequenced sample was whole blood, obtained in connection with sensitization to the hapten diphenylcyclopropenone (DPC). All receptors come from a woman aged 18-29 years with alopecia areata. Some clones in this sample may be carry-over from other donors' samples.

V and J are TRBV7-2 and TRBJ1-4; D is unclear. CDR3 length equals 13 residues. V was trimmed by 1 base and J by 8 bases, leaving 8 bases between them. In germline, CDR1 is SGHTA, CDR2 FQGNSA. In DNA, the CDR3 is TGTGCCAGCAGCTTAGAGGGAAGGGAAAAACTGTTTTTT. Its translation: CASSLEGREKLFF.

This clonotype was recorded at least ten times. The chain couples TRBV18 to TRBJ1-5; TRBD1 aligns across 7 bases. The CDR3 covers 13 residues. Germline trimming cut 3 bases from V and 5 bases from J; bases unmatched to any gene: 1. Per germline, CDR1 KGHSH and CDR2 LQKENI. The CDR3 region has the DNA TGTGCCAGCTCACCTGGACAGGATCAGCCCCAGCATTTT. This sequence encodes CASSPGQDQPQHF.

This clonotype was counted at least ten times. The V call is TRBV11-2, the J call TRBJ1-1, with D perhaps TRBD1 (6 bases). The germline V gene encodes CDR1 SGHAT and CDR2 FQNNGV. This CDR3 has 12 residues. Trimming took off 6 bases at V and 3 bases at J, with 8 bases between the two ends. CDR3 sequence (DNA): TGTGCCAGCAGTCGACAGGACACTGAAGCTTTCTTT. As protein: CASSRQDTEAFF.

At least ten counts were recorded for this clonotype. V and J are TRBV2 and TRBJ1-1, with D unresolved. The V gene's germline CDR1 is SNHLY and CDR2 FYNNEI. Trimming shortened V by 6 bases and J by 7 bases, and 15 bases separated the two germline ends. The CDR3 totals 13 residues. CDR3 protein: CASSQEPAIEAFF. In nucleotides, the CDR3 is TGTGCCAGCAGCCAGGAACCCGCGATTGAAGCTTTCTTT.

This clonotype was seen at least ten times. The chain couples TRBV28 to TRBJ1-1, with 7 bases lining up with TRBD1. Germline lookup yields CDR1 MDHEN and CDR2 SYDVKM. This CDR3 spans 15 amino acids. V lost 1 base and J lost 9; bases outside the gene matches: 11. DNA of the CDR3: TGTGCCAGCAGTTTATACTCCACAGGGGCGGGCAAAGCTTTCTTT. This sequence encodes CASSLYSTGAGKAFF.

This clonotype was observed a few times. The chain has TRBV25-1 and TRBJ1-2; 7 nucleotides line up with TRBD1. V trimming: 6 bases; J trimming: 3 bases; junction bases outside the gene matches: 7. The germline CDR1 and CDR2 sequences are MGHDK and SYGVNS. This CDR3 region has 14 residues. This CDR3 reads CASRAAGTDYGYTF. The CDR3 DNA is TGTGCCAGCAGGGCAGCCGGGACAGACTATGGCTACACCTTC.

This clonotype was picked up many times. The chain combines TRBV7-9 with TRBJ1-4; TRBD1 is a possible D gene (5 bases). Trimming stripped 5 bases from V and 8 bases from J, with 15 bases between. The CDR3 has 14 residues. Germline CDR1 SEHNR, CDR2 FQNEAQ (reference sequence). CDR3 bases: TGTGCCAGCAGCCCCGGGAGGGGAGTAGAAAAACTGTTTTTT. Translated, it gives CASSPGRGVEKLFF.

At least ten counts were recorded for this clonotype. J is TRBJ2-7 and V is TRBV7-2; D not resolved. The germline V gene encodes CDR1 SGHTA and CDR2 FQGNSA. The CDR3 has 15 amino acids. The V end was cut by 3 bases, the J end by 1 base, with 13 bases between. CDR3 sequence reads: CASSFPGRFSYEQYF. CDR3 in DNA: TGTGCCAGCAGCTTTCCTGGGCGGTTTTCCTACGAGCAGTACTTC.